These 20 T cell receptor beta chains share one sample of origin, sequenced in a study of regulatory T cells in long-lasting Graves disease. Investigators prepared the TCR beta libraries by applying iRepertoire HTBI primers and Arm-PCR of CDR3 regions. Using its own MiXCR run on the multiplex PCR reads, TCRdb lists one record per CDR3 protein. Of hundreds of thousands of distinct CDR3 sequences in the sample, approximately 12% were seen once. The time point was: newly diagnosed GD, antithyroid drugs for less than 3 months. The authors made the TCR library using RNA they extracted from PBMCs. The sample also formed part of further work on T cells in Graves' hyperthyroidism and ophthalmopathy.

The material sequenced was peripheral blood mononuclear cells (PBMCs), taken at new diagnosis, from a patient treated with antithyroid drugs. The receptors here all came from a young man with Graves disease.

This clonotype was seen ten or more times. The V call is TRBV20-1, the J call TRBJ2-7, with TRBD1 matching 7 bases. Germline-derived CDR1 and CDR2 are DFQATT and SNEGSKA (reference sequence). The V gene end was trimmed by 6 bases and the J gene end by 3 bases; junction bases not matched to a gene: 5. CDR3 length: 12 amino acids. CDR3 in DNA: TGCAGTGCAAAACAGGGGATCTACGAGCAGTACTTC. Translated: CSAKQGIYEQYF.

The sample holds a few counts of this clonotype. The chain employs TRBV7-9 and TRBJ2-4, with D perhaps matching TRBD1 (6 bases). CDR1 and CDR2 from the germline V gene are SEHNR and FQNEAQ (reference sequence). This CDR3 region has 17 residues. V gave up 5 bases and J gave up 0 bases, with 17 bases separating them. CDR3 amino acids: CASSLGGWGLAKNIQYF. The CDR3 region has the DNA TGTGCCAGCAGCCTAGGGGGATGGGGGCTAGCCAAAAACATTCAGTACTTC.

The sample holds a few counts of this clonotype. The genes are TRBV13 and TRBJ2-7, with D hard to call. The germline gives CDR1 PRHDT, CDR2 FYEKMQ (reference sequence). This CDR3 comprises 14 residues. Deletions cut 5 bases from V and 1 base from J, with 12 bases between. The CDR3 nucleotides are TGTGCCAGCAGCCTCCAAAGGTTTTCCTACGAGCAGTACTTC. Translating gives CASSLQRFSYEQYF.

As to this clonotype: A much larger clone lies one base from this, so it may be a read error. This chain joins TRBV20-1 and TRBJ2-2; 11 bases are a match to TRBD2. The V gene's germline CDR1 is DFQATT and CDR2 SNEGSKA (reference sequence). V gave up 8 bases and J gave up 5 bases; unmatched junction bases: 16. The CDR3 has 17 residues. DNA for the CDR3: TGCAGTACCCTCCCCGATGGACTAGCGGGCCCTACCGGGGAGCTGTTTTTT. Translation: CSTLPDGLAGPTGELFF.

This clonotype was detected ten times or more. The J gene is TRBJ1-1, the V gene TRBV20-1; D is unclear. The germline V gene encodes CDR1 DFQATT and CDR2 SNEGSKA (reference sequence). The germline V and J ends were trimmed by 0 bases and 0 bases, with 8 bases remaining between them. CDR3 length equals 14 residues. CDR3 nucleotide sequence: TGCAGTGCTAGAGATATTCGTCTGAACACTGAAGCTTTCTTT. This translates into CSARDIRLNTEAFF.

About this clonotype itself: A read error may explain this, as a much larger clone is one base away. The rearrangement joins TRBV5-6 to TRBJ2-5; unclear D gene. The CDR3 sequence is 15 residues long. The germline CDR1 and CDR2 sequences are SGHDT and YYEEEE. The CDR3 sequence is CASSLMVSLQGTQYF. CDR3 coding DNA: TGTGCCAGCAGCTTGATGGTCAGTCTGCAAGGGACCCAGTACTTC. Together with reference TRBV5-6 and TRBJ2-5, the CDR3 gives the full variable domain: DAGVTQSPTHLIKTRGQQVTLRCSPKSGHDTVSWYQQALGQGPQFIFQYYEEEERQRGNFPDRFSGHQFPNYSSELNVNALLLGDSALYLCASSLMVSLQGTQYFGPGTRLLVL.

This chain connects TRBV29-1 to TRBJ2-1, with 12 bases identical to TRBD2. The CDR3 is made up of 13 amino acids. J gave up 13 bases and V 1 base, and 5 bases lay outside the gene matches. CDR1 SQVTM and CDR2 ANQGSEA come from the germline V gene. In DNA, the CDR3 is TGCAGCGTTGAAGCCCCTAGCGGGAGGGCCCAGTTCTTC. It is translated as CSVEAPSGRAQFF.

The rearrangement uses TRBV12-3 or TRBV12-4 and TRBJ1-4; TRBD1 matches 8 bases. This CDR3 spans 16 amino acids. The junction had 13 bases not matched to a gene; V was cut back by 1 base and J by 12 bases. In DNA form, the CDR3 reads TGTGCCAGCAGTTTAGAGAGGCAGGGGGCAGACGAAGAACTGTTTTTT. This codes for CASSLERQGADEELFF.

The chain has TRBV4-2 and TRBJ1-5; D is uncertain. The CDR3 length is 14 residues. The V gene lost 4 bases and the J gene lost 4 bases, with 11 bases spanning the gap. Looked up from germline, CDR1 is LGHNA and CDR2 is YNFKEQ. CDR3 amino acids: CASSLSTENQPQHF. The CDR3 DNA reads TGTGCCAGCAGCCTTTCGACGGAGAATCAGCCCCAGCATTTT.

This clonotype has at least ten counts. This rearrangement joins TRBV27 to TRBJ1-1, with D unclear. The CDR3 sequence is 12 residues long. The germline V and J ends were trimmed by 11 bases and 3 bases, with 13 bases remaining between them. CDR1 MNHEY and CDR2 SMNVEV come from the germline V gene (reference sequence). The CDR3 nucleotides read TGTGCCGGCCGTCTCTGGGACACTGAAGCTTTCTTT. This sequence encodes CAGRLWDTEAFF.

This clonotype was detected many times. The CDR3, as DNA: TGTGCTAGTGGTTTGGTAGCGGGAGGGACTACCACCTACGAGCAGTACTTC. Its protein is CASGLVAGGTTTYEQYF. The chain links TRBV12-5 to TRBJ2-7; TRBD2 matches 10 bases. Trimming took 0 bases from V and 2 from J; bases not matched to a gene: 7. Germline V gene data show CDR1 as LGHNT and CDR2 as FRNRAP. The CDR3 loop spans 17 amino acids.

The rearrangement uses TRBV13 and TRBJ1-2; a possible D gene is TRBD1 (5 bases). V lost 5 bases and J lost 6, with 13 bases in between. CDR1 and CDR2 (germline): PRHDT, FYEKMQ (reference sequence). The CDR3 contains 13 residues. In DNA form, the CDR3 reads TGTGCCAGCAGCCGACCAACAGGAGATGGCTACACCTTC. Its protein is CASSRPTGDGYTF.

Of note for this clonotype: This may be a read error: a much more frequent sequence differs by one nucleotide. The CDR3 loop is CGASPDTQYF. The CDR3 nucleotides are TGCGGTGCCTCCCCCGATACGCAGTATTTT. This chain joins TRBV20-1 and TRBJ2-3; unclear D gene. The CDR3 has 10 amino acids. CDR1 and CDR2 from the germline V gene are DFQATT and SNEGSKA (reference sequence).

This clonotype was counted at least ten times. The V call is TRBV30, the J call TRBJ2-7, with 10 nucleotides matching TRBD2. Germline lookup yields CDR1 GTSNPN and CDR2 SVGIG (reference sequence). V gave up 5 bases and J gave up 4 bases; unmatched junction bases: 8. This CDR3 has 14 residues. The CDR3 spells CAWWSSSGRYEQYF. The CDR3 nucleotides are TGTGCCTGGTGGTCGAGTAGCGGGAGGTACGAGCAGTACTTC.

The chain joins TRBV12-3 or TRBV12-4 to TRBJ1-2, with a weak D call TRBD1 (6 bases). V was pared by 6 bases and J by 5 bases, with 19 bases between. This CDR3 contains 15 residues. CDR3 loop: CASSSSSEQGYGYTF. The CDR3 DNA reads TGTGCCAGCAGCAGCAGTTCGGAACAGGGATATGGCTACACCTTC.

About this clonotype: A much larger clone is a single base away; this may be a read error. The CDR3 here is CASSSPGTGGGDQYF. Here the CDR3 DNA reads TGTGCCAGCAGTTCTCCCGGGACAGGGGGTGGCGATCAGTACTTC. This chain connects TRBV28 to TRBJ2-7; 11 bases match TRBD1. The V and J ends lost 4 bases and 10 bases, in that order; junction bases with no gene match: 12. The CDR3 is 15 residues long. The germline V gene encodes CDR1 MDHEN and CDR2 SYDVKM. The full variable domain, with the rest looked up from reference TRBV28 and TRBJ2-7, is DVKVTQSSRYLVKRTGEKVFLECVQDMDHENMFWYRQDPGLGLRLIYFSYDVKMKEKGDIPEGYSVSREKKERFSLILESASTNQTSMYLCASSSPGTGGGDQYFGPGTRLTVT.

There are many counts of this clonotype. The V gene is TRBV7-9, the J gene TRBJ2-3, with 9 positions matching TRBD1. Germline V gene data show CDR1 as SEHNR and CDR2 as FQNEAQ (reference sequence). V lost 5 bases to trimming and J lost 2 bases; unmatched junction nucleotides: 8. The CDR3 is 16 amino acids. CDR3 sequence reads: CASSPRTGDDTDTQYF. The CDR3 nucleotides read TGTGCCAGCAGCCCTCGGACAGGGGATGACACAGATACGCAGTATTTT.

In this sample, this clonotype turned up a few times. The chain links TRBV29-1 to TRBJ2-2, with D possibly TRBD2 on 5 matching bases. Germline CDR1 SQVTM, CDR2 ANQGSEA. The CDR3 is 11 residues long. Trimming left V 4 bases short and J 6 bases short, with 6 bases between. The CDR3 sequence: CSVGGPGELFF. The CDR3 region has the DNA TGCAGCGTTGGAGGGCCCGGGGAGCTGTTTTTT.

This chain links TRBV7-9 with TRBJ1-1, with a tentative D call TRBD1 (5 bases). V lost 4 bases to trimming and J lost 3 bases, with 24 bases between them. Looked up from germline, CDR1 is SEHNR and CDR2 is FQNEAQ (reference sequence). CDR3 length: 18 residues. The chain's CDR3 is CASSSSRRGLLSYTEAFF. The CDR3 DNA reads TGTGCCAGCAGCTCCTCGAGAAGGGGACTCCTTTCGTACACTGAAGCTTTCTTT.

Details on this clonotype: This may come from a read error, since a much larger clone is one base off. The V and J genes are TRBV19 and TRBJ1-5; D ambiguous. Per germline, CDR1 LNHDA and CDR2 SQIVND (reference sequence). Deletions cut 6 bases from V and 0 bases from J, with 21 bases between. CDR3 length equals 18 residues. The CDR3 sequence is CASRKLSRASYSNQPQHF. CDR3 DNA sequence: TGTGCCAGTAGGAAACTCTCCCGGGCCTCATATAGCAATCAGCCCCAGCATTTT.